This TCR beta chain was identified during a study of OX40 agonist ivuxolimab in advanced cancers. CDR1 is ENHRY and CDR2 is SYGVKD in the germline V gene. V dropped 8 bases and J dropped 6; count of bases not matched to a gene: 6. This CDR3 is 13 amino acids long. Only in-frame clones appear in the TCRdb table, and some are missing; sequencing was by immunoSEQ multiplex PCR. The sample yields some 73,000 clones, around nine tenths seen once. The sample consisted of CD4+ or CD8+ T cells sorted from blood, taken in a trial of the OX40 agonist ivuxolimab. The rearrangement links TRBV10-3 to TRBJ2-7, with 11 bases lining up with TRBD1. This clonotype originated in an adult with an advanced solid tumor such as melanoma, head and neck, liver or kidney cancer. The CDR3 is CAIGQGALVEQYF. The CDR3 DNA reads TGTGCCATCGGACAGGGGGCTTTGGTCGAGCAGTACTTC.